The rows below give T cell receptor beta chains drawn from one sample of a study of blood T cell repertoires in COVID-19. Sequencing used immunoSEQ multiplex PCR; TCRdb keeps in-frame clones, though not all of them. The data show more than 45,000 clones, about nine tenths seen once. Specimen: peripheral blood. The receptors originated from an elderly woman with COVID-19, enrolled during active disease. The CDR3 runs from the conserved cysteine through the conserved F or W. Each record gives: D gene, clone size, J gene, V gene, CDR3 DNA, CDR3 protein. D genes are given only for firm matches. The listing skips clone size in some rows; elsewhere it reads once, few, many or a size class.

d_call: NA
clone_size: once
j_call: TRBJ2-7
v_call: TRBV5-5
cdr3_nt: TGTGCCAGCAGCTTGGCTACAGGAAACTACGAGCAGTACTTC
cdr3_aa: CASSLATGNYEQYF

d_call: NA
clone_size: NA
j_call: TRBJ2-7
v_call: TRBV29-1
cdr3_nt: TGCAGCGTTGGACCCCGACAGGCCTCCTACGAGCAGTACTTC
cdr3_aa: CSVGPRQASYEQYF

d_call: NA
clone_size: NA
j_call: TRBJ2-1
v_call: TRBV19
cdr3_nt: TGTGCCAGTAGTATAGTCCCAGGGGTGGGATGGCCAAGTGATGAGCAGTTCTTC
cdr3_aa: CASSIVPGVGWPSDEQFF

d_call: NA
clone_size: NA
j_call: TRBJ1-5
v_call: TRBV3-1/TRBV3-2
cdr3_nt: TGTGCCAGCAGCCAAGGGGGGGGTCAGCCCCAGCATTTT
cdr3_aa: CASSQGGGQPQHF

d_call: NA
clone_size: few
j_call: TRBJ1-2
v_call: TRBV4-2
cdr3_nt: TGTGCCAGCAGCCAAGATCAGGGCAACTATGGCTACACCTTC
cdr3_aa: CASSQDQGNYGYTF

d_call: TRBD1
clone_size: NA
j_call: TRBJ1-4
v_call: TRBV9
cdr3_nt: TGTGCCAGCAGCGCGGACAGGGGGAAGGGTGAAAAACTGTTTTTT
cdr3_aa: CASSADRGKGEKLFF

d_call: NA
clone_size: few
j_call: TRBJ1-1
v_call: TRBV10-1
cdr3_nt: TGCGCCAGCAGTAGACAGTCGAACACTGAAGCTTTCTTT
cdr3_aa: CASSRQSNTEAFF

d_call: TRBD2
clone_size: NA
j_call: TRBJ2-5
v_call: TRBV13
cdr3_nt: TGTGCCAGCAGTATAGGTGGACTAGTGGCAGAGACCCAGTACTTC
cdr3_aa: CASSIGGLVAETQYF

d_call: TRBD1
clone_size: NA
j_call: TRBJ1-5
v_call: TRBV10-2
cdr3_nt: TGCGCCAGCAGTACCGGGACAGGAATGCGCAATCAGCCCCAGCATTTT
cdr3_aa: CASSTGTGMRNQPQHF

d_call: TRBD1
clone_size: NA
j_call: TRBJ1-2
v_call: TRBV6-6
cdr3_nt: TGTGCCAGCAACGCATCCCCAGGGGGTGGCTACACCTTC
cdr3_aa: CASNASPGGGYTF

d_call: TRBD1
clone_size: once
j_call: TRBJ1-4
v_call: TRBV30
cdr3_nt: TGTGCCTGGAGTGGCCGGGACAGGAGAAATGAAAAACTGTTTTTT
cdr3_aa: CAWSGRDRRNEKLFF

d_call: TRBD2
clone_size: few
j_call: TRBJ2-2
v_call: TRBV13
cdr3_nt: TGTGCCAGCAGTCGACAGCCCCCACTAGCGGGGGGCACCGGGGAGCTGTTTTTT
cdr3_aa: CASSRQPPLAGGTGELFF

d_call: NA
clone_size: NA
j_call: TRBJ1-1
v_call: TRBV29-1
cdr3_nt: TGCAGCGTTGAAGCCACAGGGTCAATGAACACTGAAGCTTTCTTT
cdr3_aa: CSVEATGSMNTEAFF

d_call: TRBD2
clone_size: once
j_call: TRBJ2-5
v_call: TRBV5-1
cdr3_nt: TGCGCCAGCAGCTTGGCCCGGACTAGCGGGGGTCCAGAGACCCAGTACTTC
cdr3_aa: CASSLARTSGGPETQYF

d_call: NA
clone_size: NA
j_call: TRBJ1-3
v_call: TRBV21-1
cdr3_nt: TGTGCCAGGATGGAGGGGGCCCCTGGAAACACCATATATTTT
cdr3_aa: CARMEGAPGNTIYF

d_call: NA
clone_size: NA
j_call: TRBJ2-2
v_call: TRBV6-5
cdr3_nt: TGTGCCAGCAGGCTATCCAGGGACACCGGGGAGCTGTTTTTT
cdr3_aa: CASRLSRDTGELFF

d_call: NA
clone_size: NA
j_call: TRBJ2-1
v_call: TRBV11-2
cdr3_nt: TGTGCCAGCAGCCCCTACGGGGGCTCCTACAATGAGCAGTTCTTC
cdr3_aa: CASSPYGGSYNEQFF

d_call: NA
clone_size: NA
j_call: TRBJ2-3
v_call: TRBV21-1
cdr3_nt: TGTGCCAGCAGTCGGAGAGGATTCCAATCTAGCACAGATACGCAGTATTTT
cdr3_aa: CASSRRGFQSSTDTQYF

d_call: TRBD2
clone_size: NA
j_call: TRBJ2-3
v_call: TRBV3-1/TRBV3-2
cdr3_nt: TGTGCCAGCAGCCAAGATAGAGGACTAGCGGGGCAAACAGATACGCAGTATTTT
cdr3_aa: CASSQDRGLAGQTDTQYF

d_call: TRBD2
clone_size: NA
j_call: TRBJ2-7
v_call: TRBV6-2/TRBV6-3
cdr3_nt: TGTGCCAGCAGTTACGGCGGAGGCGGGGGGACCTACGAGCAGTACTTC
cdr3_aa: CASSYGGGGGTYEQYF

d_call: NA
clone_size: NA
j_call: TRBJ2-5
v_call: TRBV7-9
cdr3_nt: TGTGCCAGCAGCCCCCAGCTGGGCCTCCAAGAGACCCAGTACTTC
cdr3_aa: CASSPQLGLQETQYF

d_call: TRBD2
clone_size: NA
j_call: TRBJ2-1
v_call: TRBV5-1
cdr3_nt: TGCGCCAGCCAGACTAGCGGGGGACAGCAGTTCTTC
cdr3_aa: CASQTSGGQQFF

d_call: TRBD1
clone_size: NA
j_call: TRBJ1-1
v_call: TRBV4-2
cdr3_nt: TGTGCCAGCAGCCAATCACAGGGGGTGAACACTGAAGCTTTCTTT
cdr3_aa: CASSQSQGVNTEAFF

d_call: TRBD1
clone_size: NA
j_call: TRBJ1-3
v_call: TRBV11-2
cdr3_nt: TGTGCCAGCAGCTCAAATGGACAGGCAGGAAACACCATATATTTT
cdr3_aa: CASSSNGQAGNTIYF

d_call: TRBD1
clone_size: NA
j_call: TRBJ1-1
v_call: TRBV7-2
cdr3_nt: TGTGCCAGCAGCGAATATACAGGGGTCACTGAAGCTTTCTTT
cdr3_aa: CASSEYTGVTEAFF

d_call: NA
clone_size: NA
j_call: TRBJ2-1
v_call: TRBV29-1
cdr3_nt: TGCAGCGTTGCGCAGGGGAATGAGCAGTTCTTC
cdr3_aa: CSVAQGNEQFF

d_call: TRBD2
clone_size: NA
j_call: TRBJ2-3
v_call: TRBV3-1/TRBV3-2
cdr3_nt: TGTGCCAGCAGCGCTAGCGGGGGGGTCACAGATACGCAGTATTTT
cdr3_aa: CASSASGGVTDTQYF

d_call: TRBD1
clone_size: NA
j_call: TRBJ1-1
v_call: TRBV10-3
cdr3_nt: TGTGCCATCAGAAGGGACCCCGGGACAGAGAACACTGAAGCTTTCTTT
cdr3_aa: CAIRRDPGTENTEAFF

d_call: NA
clone_size: NA
j_call: TRBJ2-7
v_call: TRBV18
cdr3_nt: TGTGCCAGCTCACCAAGGGGAATCGACGAGCAGTACTTC
cdr3_aa: CASSPRGIDEQYF

d_call: TRBD1
clone_size: NA
j_call: TRBJ1-4
v_call: TRBV3-1/TRBV3-2
cdr3_nt: TGTGCCAGCAGCCAGCCACAGGGGCGGGCGGAAAAACTGTTTTTT
cdr3_aa: CASSQPQGRAEKLFF

d_call: TRBD1
clone_size: NA
j_call: TRBJ2-3
v_call: TRBV27
cdr3_nt: TGTGCCAGCAGTCCGAGACAGGGGAGGAACGCAGATACGCAGTATTTT
cdr3_aa: CASSPRQGRNADTQYF

d_call: NA
clone_size: NA
j_call: TRBJ1-1
v_call: TRBV10-3
cdr3_nt: TGTGCCATCAGTGAGAACGCGGCACTGTACACTGAAGCTTTCTTT
cdr3_aa: CAISENAALYTEAFF

d_call: NA
clone_size: NA
j_call: TRBJ2-3
v_call: TRBV7-9
cdr3_nt: TGTGCCAGCCCGGGAGAGGGCAGCACAGATACGCAGTATTTT
cdr3_aa: CASPGEGSTDTQYF

d_call: NA
clone_size: NA
j_call: TRBJ2-7
v_call: TRBV7-2
cdr3_nt: TGTGCCAGCAGCTCAGACAACTCCTACGAGCAGTACTTC
cdr3_aa: CASSSDNSYEQYF

d_call: NA
clone_size: NA
j_call: TRBJ2-2
v_call: TRBV3-1/TRBV3-2
cdr3_nt: TGTGCCAGCAGCCAAGGTTCTGTCCTAGGCACATTCACCGGGGAGCTGTTTTTT
cdr3_aa: CASSQGSVLGTFTGELFF

d_call: NA
clone_size: NA
j_call: TRBJ1-1
v_call: TRBV5-1
cdr3_nt: TGCGCCAGCAGCTTGGCCTCTTCGTGGGCGAACACTGAAGCTTTCTTT
cdr3_aa: CASSLASSWANTEAFF

d_call: TRBD2
clone_size: NA
j_call: TRBJ2-1
v_call: TRBV6-1
cdr3_nt: TGTGCCAGCAGTGATGTTGGACTAGCGGGGGCCCGGGGTGAGCAGTTCTTC
cdr3_aa: CASSDVGLAGARGEQFF

d_call: NA
clone_size: NA
j_call: TRBJ1-2
v_call: TRBV6-5
cdr3_nt: TGTGCCAGCAGTTACACCGGGTGGCATTCGGGAGATGGCTACACCTTC
cdr3_aa: CASSYTGWHSGDGYTF

d_call: TRBD1
clone_size: NA
j_call: TRBJ2-7
v_call: TRBV19
cdr3_nt: TGTGCCAGTAGTGAGACAGGGCAACGGTACTCCTACGAGCAGTACTTC
cdr3_aa: CASSETGQRYSYEQYF

d_call: TRBD1
clone_size: once
j_call: TRBJ1-1
v_call: TRBV3-1/TRBV3-2
cdr3_nt: TGTGCCAGCAGTACCAGGGGGCTTAGCACTGAAGCTTTCTTT
cdr3_aa: CASSTRGLSTEAFF

d_call: NA
clone_size: NA
j_call: TRBJ1-2
v_call: TRBV10-3
cdr3_nt: TGTGCCATCAGCAGAGACAGGTTGGGCTACACCTTC
cdr3_aa: CAISRDRLGYTF